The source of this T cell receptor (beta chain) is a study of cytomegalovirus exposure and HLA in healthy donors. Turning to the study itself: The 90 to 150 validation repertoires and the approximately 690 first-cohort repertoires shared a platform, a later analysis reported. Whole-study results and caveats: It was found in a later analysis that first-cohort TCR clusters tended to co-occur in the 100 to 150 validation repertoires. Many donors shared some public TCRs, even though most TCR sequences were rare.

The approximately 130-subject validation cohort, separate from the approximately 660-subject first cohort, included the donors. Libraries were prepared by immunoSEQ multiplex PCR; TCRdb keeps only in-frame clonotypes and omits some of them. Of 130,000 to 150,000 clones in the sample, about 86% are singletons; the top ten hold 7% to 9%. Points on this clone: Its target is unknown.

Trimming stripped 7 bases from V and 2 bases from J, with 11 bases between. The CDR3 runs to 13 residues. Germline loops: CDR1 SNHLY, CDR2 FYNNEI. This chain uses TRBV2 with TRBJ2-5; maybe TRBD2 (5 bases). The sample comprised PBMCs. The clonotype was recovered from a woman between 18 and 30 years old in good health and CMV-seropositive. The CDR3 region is CASTPRRQETQYF. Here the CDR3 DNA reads TGTGCCAGCACGCCCAGGAGGCAAGAGACCCAGTACTTC.